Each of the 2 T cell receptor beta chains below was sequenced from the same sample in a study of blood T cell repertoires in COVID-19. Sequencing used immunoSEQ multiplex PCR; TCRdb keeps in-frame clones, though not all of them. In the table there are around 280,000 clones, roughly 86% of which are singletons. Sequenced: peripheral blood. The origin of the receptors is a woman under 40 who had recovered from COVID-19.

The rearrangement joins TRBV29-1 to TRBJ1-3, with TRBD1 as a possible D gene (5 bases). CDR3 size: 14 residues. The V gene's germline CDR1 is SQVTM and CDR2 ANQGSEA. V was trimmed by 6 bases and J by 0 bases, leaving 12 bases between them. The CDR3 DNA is TGCAGCGTACATCAGGGCTCCTCTGGAAACACCATATATTTT. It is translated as CSVHQGSSGNTIYF. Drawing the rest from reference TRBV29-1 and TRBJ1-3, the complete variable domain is SAVISQKPSRDICQRGTSLTIQCQVDSQVTMMFWYRQQPGQSLTLIATANQGSEATYESGFVIDKFPISRPNLTFSTLTVSNMSPEDSSIYLCSVHQGSSGNTIYFGEGSWLTVV.

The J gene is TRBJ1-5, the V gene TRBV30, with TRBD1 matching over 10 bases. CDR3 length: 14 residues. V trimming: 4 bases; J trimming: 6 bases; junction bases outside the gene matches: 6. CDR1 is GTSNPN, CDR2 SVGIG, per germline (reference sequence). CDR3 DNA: TGTGCCTGGACCATGGGGACAGGGGTTCAGCCCCAGCATTTT. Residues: CAWTMGTGVQPQHF.